The clone carrying this T cell receptor beta chain was recorded many times. Its antigen is undetermined. Trimming shortened V by 1 base and J by 5 bases, and 6 bases separated the two germline ends. The CDR3 runs to 14 residues. Germline CDR1 and CDR2: SGHNT and YENEEA. The sample belongs to a study of early T cells in non-severe SARS-CoV-2 infection. Study-level background: With bulk RNA from unsorted whole blood as input, sequencing yielded unpaired chains. Whole-study findings and limits: VDJdb matching, biased toward anti-spike CD8 responses, missed private and CD4 specificities.

Unique molecular identifiers were attached to individual cDNA molecules. MiXCR, applied by TCRdb to the 5' RACE reads, yields one record per CDR3 protein. The sample yields roughly 40,000 distinct CDR3 sequences, around 3.6% seen once. Sequencing was carried out using whole blood. This receptor was obtained from an adult who was a healthcare worker with PCR-confirmed SARS-CoV-2 infection or an uninfected control (not recorded which). The chain carries TRBV11-3 and TRBJ1-6; D call uncertain. Here the CDR3 DNA reads TGTGCCAGCAGCTTAGGGCAGAATAATTCACCCCTCCACTTT. Its protein is CASSLGQNNSPLHF.